A selection of T cell receptor beta chains follows, all from one sample in a study of blood T cell repertoires in COVID-19. Only in-frame clones appear in the TCRdb table, and some are missing; sequencing was by immunoSEQ multiplex PCR. The table has 200,000 to 250,000 clones, roughly 80% seen once; the top ten hold nearly 5%. The sample consisted of PBMCs or T cells enriched from blood (not recorded which). Receptors originate from a woman aged 45-65 years who had been exposed to COVID-19. Both conserved end residues are part of each CDR3. The order of the fields is CDR3 protein, CDR3 DNA, J gene, D gene, clone size, V gene. The D gene is left open where the match is weak. Expanded clones are given a class, and other clones once, few, many or no size at all.

CDR3 protein: CASSLADWGSPLHF; CDR3 DNA: TGTGCCAGCTCCCTAGCTGATTGGGGATCACCCCTCCACTTT; J gene: TRBJ1-6; D gene: -; clone size: -; V gene: TRBV18
CDR3 protein: CATSGTREETEAFF; CDR3 DNA: TGTGCCACCAGCGGGACCCGGGAGGAGACTGAAGCTTTCTTT; J gene: TRBJ1-1; D gene: -; clone size: -; V gene: TRBV15
CDR3 protein: CASSFEGANEAFF; CDR3 DNA: TGCGCCAGCAGCTTTGAGGGGGCTAATGAAGCTTTCTTT; J gene: TRBJ1-1; D gene: TRBD1; clone size: -; V gene: TRBV5-1
CDR3 protein: CASSQAQGAGETQYF; CDR3 DNA: TGCGCCAGCAGCCAAGCCCAGGGGGCTGGAGAGACCCAGTACTTC; J gene: TRBJ2-5; D gene: TRBD1; clone size: -; V gene: TRBV4-3
CDR3 protein: CASGDRTYTEAFF; CDR3 DNA: TGTGCCAGCGGCGACAGGACCTACACTGAAGCTTTCTTT; J gene: TRBJ1-1; D gene: -; clone size: -; V gene: TRBV28
CDR3 protein: CASSLTGKDTEAFF; CDR3 DNA: TGTGCCAGCAGTTTGACAGGGAAGGACACTGAAGCTTTCTTT; J gene: TRBJ1-1; D gene: TRBD1; clone size: -; V gene: TRBV28
CDR3 protein: CASSQETLLETEFNYEQYF; CDR3 DNA: TGTGCCAGCAGCCAAGAGACGTTGTTGGAGACAGAATTTAACTACGAGCAGTACTTC; J gene: TRBJ2-7; D gene: -; clone size: -; V gene: TRBV14
CDR3 protein: CASVVGGQGSTEAFF; CDR3 DNA: TGTGCCAGCGTCGTAGGGGGACAGGGAAGCACTGAAGCTTTCTTT; J gene: TRBJ1-1; D gene: TRBD1; clone size: -; V gene: TRBV28
CDR3 protein: CASSLEGAGGYTF; CDR3 DNA: TGTGCCAGCAGCTTGGAAGGGGCTGGAGGCTACACCTTC; J gene: TRBJ1-2; D gene: -; clone size: -; V gene: TRBV5-6
CDR3 protein: CASRDRDRDTQYF; CDR3 DNA: TGTGCCAGCAGGGATAGGGACAGAGATACGCAGTATTTT; J gene: TRBJ2-3; D gene: TRBD1; clone size: -; V gene: TRBV5-4
CDR3 protein: CASSGTGTYGYTF; CDR3 DNA: TGTGCCAGCAGCGGGACAGGGACATATGGCTACACCTTC; J gene: TRBJ1-2; D gene: TRBD1; clone size: -; V gene: TRBV7-9
CDR3 protein: CASSQAGQAYYGYTF; CDR3 DNA: TGCGCCAGCAGCCAAGCAGGACAGGCCTACTATGGCTACACCTTC; J gene: TRBJ1-2; D gene: TRBD1; clone size: -; V gene: TRBV4-3
CDR3 protein: CASSLFPSGGGGELFF; CDR3 DNA: TGTGCCAGCAGCTTGTTTCCTAGCGGGGGCGGCGGGGAGCTGTTTTTT; J gene: TRBJ2-2; D gene: TRBD2; clone size: -; V gene: TRBV5-4
CDR3 protein: CASSKGANYGYTF; CDR3 DNA: TGTGCCAGCAGTAAAGGGGCTAACTATGGCTACACCTTC; J gene: TRBJ1-2; D gene: -; clone size: few; V gene: TRBV6-2/TRBV6-3
CDR3 protein: CASSIGTDSNQPQHF; CDR3 DNA: TGTGCCAGCAGTATAGGGACAGATAGCAATCAGCCCCAGCATTTT; J gene: TRBJ1-5; D gene: TRBD1; clone size: -; V gene: TRBV19
CDR3 protein: CASSNKRGRETQYF; CDR3 DNA: TGTGCCAGCAGCAACAAGCGGGGCCGGGAGACCCAGTACTTC; J gene: TRBJ2-5; D gene: TRBD2; clone size: -; V gene: TRBV2
CDR3 protein: CASSQLRTDEAFF; CDR3 DNA: TGTGCCAGCAGCCAACTCCGGACAGATGAAGCTTTCTTT; J gene: TRBJ1-1; D gene: -; clone size: -; V gene: TRBV3-1/TRBV3-2
CDR3 protein: CASSHSSGGGDTQYF; CDR3 DNA: TGCGCCAGCAGCCACAGTAGCGGGGGAGGGGATACGCAGTATTTT; J gene: TRBJ2-3; D gene: TRBD2; clone size: -; V gene: TRBV4-3
CDR3 protein: CATSDFGGQGGTGELFF; CDR3 DNA: TGTGCCACCAGTGATTTTGGGGGACAGGGAGGCACCGGGGAGCTGTTTTTT; J gene: TRBJ2-2; D gene: TRBD1; clone size: -; V gene: TRBV24-1
CDR3 protein: CATGGNPGNTIYF; CDR3 DNA: TGTGCCACCGGAGGAAACCCTGGAAACACCATATATTTT; J gene: TRBJ1-3; D gene: -; clone size: few; V gene: TRBV10-3
CDR3 protein: CASRALNTEAFF; CDR3 DNA: TGTGCCAGCAGGGCCCTGAACACTGAAGCTTTCTTT; J gene: TRBJ1-1; D gene: -; clone size: -; V gene: TRBV28
CDR3 protein: CASLGGGSGNTIYF; CDR3 DNA: TGTGCCAGCCTGGGAGGGGGCTCTGGAAACACCATATATTTT; J gene: TRBJ1-3; D gene: -; clone size: -; V gene: TRBV6-6
CDR3 protein: CASSHGGQGNTEAFF; CDR3 DNA: TGTGCCAGCAGTCACGGCGGACAGGGGAACACTGAAGCTTTCTTT; J gene: TRBJ1-1; D gene: TRBD1; clone size: -; V gene: TRBV6-5
CDR3 protein: CASSPWTGRPEIYEQYF; CDR3 DNA: TGTGCCAGCAGTCCTTGGACAGGGAGACCGGAAATCTACGAGCAGTACTTC; J gene: TRBJ2-7; D gene: TRBD1; clone size: -; V gene: TRBV27
CDR3 protein: CASSLKGGNTEAFF; CDR3 DNA: TGTGCCAGCAGTTTAAAAGGGGGGAACACTGAAGCTTTCTTT; J gene: TRBJ1-1; D gene: -; clone size: -; V gene: TRBV27
CDR3 protein: CASSEDWSSYEQYF; CDR3 DNA: TGTGCCAGCAGTGAGGACTGGAGCTCCTACGAGCAGTACTTC; J gene: TRBJ2-7; D gene: -; clone size: -; V gene: TRBV2
CDR3 protein: CASSHSSGYDGYTF; CDR3 DNA: TGTGCCAGCAGCCATTCTTCAGGGTACGACGGCTACACCTTC; J gene: TRBJ1-2; D gene: -; clone size: -; V gene: TRBV3-1/TRBV3-2
CDR3 protein: CASSVGQNTEAFF; CDR3 DNA: TGTGCCAGTAGTGTCGGTCAGAACACTGAAGCTTTCTTT; J gene: TRBJ1-1; D gene: -; clone size: -; V gene: TRBV19
CDR3 protein: CASSPRGGANTGELFF; CDR3 DNA: TGTGCCAGCAGTCCGCGAGGGGGAGCGAACACCGGGGAGCTGTTTTTT; J gene: TRBJ2-2; D gene: -; clone size: few; V gene: TRBV7-2
CDR3 protein: CASSQGEGVYGYTF; CDR3 DNA: TGTGCCAGCAGCCAAGGAGAAGGGGTCTATGGCTACACCTTC; J gene: TRBJ1-2; D gene: -; clone size: -; V gene: TRBV3-1/TRBV3-2
CDR3 protein: CASSAGTGGFQPQHF; CDR3 DNA: TGTGCCAGCAGCGCGGGGACAGGGGGCTTCCAGCCCCAGCATTTT; J gene: TRBJ1-5; D gene: TRBD1; clone size: -; V gene: TRBV5-6
CDR3 protein: CASSEAGRRGEQYF; CDR3 DNA: TGTGCCAGCAGTGAAGCAGGCCGGAGGGGCGAGCAGTACTTC; J gene: TRBJ2-7; D gene: -; clone size: -; V gene: TRBV6-1
CDR3 protein: CASTRTGTYEQYF; CDR3 DNA: TGTGCCAGCACACGGACAGGGACCTACGAGCAGTACTTC; J gene: TRBJ2-7; D gene: TRBD1; clone size: -; V gene: TRBV2
CDR3 protein: CASSETRNTEAFF; CDR3 DNA: TGCGCCAGCAGTGAGACGCGGAACACTGAAGCTTTCTTT; J gene: TRBJ1-1; D gene: -; clone size: -; V gene: TRBV10-1
CDR3 protein: CASSFWAEYNEQFF; CDR3 DNA: TGTGCCAGCAGCTTCTGGGCAGAATACAATGAGCAGTTCTTC; J gene: TRBJ2-1; D gene: -; clone size: -; V gene: TRBV7-2
CDR3 protein: CASSTTGSTEAFF; CDR3 DNA: TGTGCCAGCTCGACCACAGGGAGCACTGAAGCTTTCTTT; J gene: TRBJ1-1; D gene: -; clone size: -; V gene: TRBV18
CDR3 protein: CASSPKDRVYEKLFF; CDR3 DNA: TGTGCCAGCAGCCCTAAGGACAGGGTATACGAAAAACTGTTTTTT; J gene: TRBJ1-4; D gene: TRBD1; clone size: -; V gene: TRBV7-9
CDR3 protein: CASSLRGPQLTNEKLFF; CDR3 DNA: TGTGCCAGCAGCTTACGGGGTCCACAGCTCACTAATGAAAAACTGTTTTTT; J gene: TRBJ1-4; D gene: -; clone size: -; V gene: TRBV7-2
CDR3 protein: CASSLNREFETEAFF; CDR3 DNA: TGTGCCAGCAGCTTAAACAGGGAATTTGAGACTGAAGCTTTCTTT; J gene: TRBJ1-1; D gene: -; clone size: few; V gene: TRBV13
CDR3 protein: CASSPVFYGYTF; CDR3 DNA: TGTGCCAGCAGCCCTGTCTTCTATGGCTACACCTTC; J gene: TRBJ1-2; D gene: -; clone size: -; V gene: TRBV28
CDR3 protein: CASSGERTSGKETQYF; CDR3 DNA: TGTGCCAGCAGTGGGGAACGGACTAGCGGGAAAGAGACCCAGTACTTC; J gene: TRBJ2-5; D gene: TRBD2; clone size: -; V gene: TRBV27
CDR3 protein: CASSESRQGGGYTF; CDR3 DNA: TGCGCCAGCAGTGAATCCAGGCAGGGCGGTGGCTACACCTTC; J gene: TRBJ1-2; D gene: -; clone size: -; V gene: TRBV10-2
CDR3 protein: CAISESAGSYGEKLFF; CDR3 DNA: TGTGCCATCAGTGAGTCCGCGGGCTCCTACGGTGAAAAACTGTTTTTT; J gene: TRBJ1-4; D gene: -; clone size: -; V gene: TRBV10-3
CDR3 protein: CASSLGQIYGYTF; CDR3 DNA: TGTGCCAGCAGCCTCGGACAGATCTATGGCTACACCTTC; J gene: TRBJ1-2; D gene: -; clone size: -; V gene: TRBV3-1/TRBV3-2